This TCR beta chain was retrieved from a study of T cell responses to AZD1222 COVID-19 vaccine. V lost 6 bases, J lost 1 base, and 4 bases stayed unmatched. This CDR3 contains 15 residues. Germline V CDR1 and CDR2: LNHDA, SQIVND (reference sequence). TCRdb's table, derived via immunoSEQ multiplex PCR, lists solely in-frame clones and lacks some. The sample includes roughly 98,000 clones, over 85% of them seen just once. The V gene is TRBV19, the J gene TRBJ2-1; 9 bases line up with TRBD1. The input for sequencing was peripheral blood, taken on day 0 of AZD1222 vaccination. This receptor was obtained from an adult in good health. The CDR3 DNA sequence: TGTGCCAGTAGGAGGGACAGGGATTCCTACAATGAGCAGTTCTTC. It specifies CASRRDRDSYNEQFF.